Listed below are T cell receptor beta chains from one sample, sequenced in a study of OX40 agonist ivuxolimab in advanced cancers. Clones were sequenced by immunoSEQ multiplex PCR, and TCRdb holds only the in-frame ones, with some missing. Here the sample spans around 58,000 clones, around 87% being singletons. Sequencing used CD4+ or CD8+ T cells sorted from blood, obtained in a trial of the OX40 agonist ivuxolimab. The receptor set was obtained from an adult with an advanced solid tumor such as melanoma, head and neck, liver or kidney cancer. The CDR3 runs from the conserved cysteine through the conserved F or W. A D gene is named only where the DNA matches it firmly. Size tells how often a clone was seen (once, few, many) or the class of an expanded clone, and some rows leave it out.

j_gene: TRBJ2-3; abundance: once; d_gene: NA; v_gene: TRBV18; CDR3nt: TGTGCCAGCTCAGTACAGGCGACCTTGACAGATACGCAGTATTTT; CDR3aa: CASSVQATLTDTQYF
j_gene: TRBJ1-1; abundance: NA; d_gene: NA; v_gene: TRBV5-1; CDR3nt: TGCGCCAGCAAACAGGAGACTGAAGCTTTCTTT; CDR3aa: CASKQETEAFF
j_gene: TRBJ1-2; abundance: NA; d_gene: TRBD1; v_gene: TRBV28; CDR3nt: TGTGCCAGCAGTCCTGCGGGGCAGGGGGCGATTGGCTACACCTTC; CDR3aa: CASSPAGQGAIGYTF
j_gene: TRBJ1-1; abundance: few; d_gene: NA; v_gene: TRBV18; CDR3nt: TGTGCCAGCTCACCACCAATCTCTAGGGATTCGATAGCTTTCTTT; CDR3aa: CASSPPISRDSIAFF
j_gene: TRBJ2-7; abundance: few; d_gene: NA; v_gene: TRBV14; CDR3nt: TGTGCCAGCAGCCTATCGGGTCCAAGTTACGAGCAGTACTTC; CDR3aa: CASSLSGPSYEQYF
j_gene: TRBJ2-1; abundance: NA; d_gene: TRBD2; v_gene: TRBV6-1; CDR3nt: TGTGCCAGCAGCGCTAGCGGGGGGGCCGGGCATGAGCAGTTCTTC; CDR3aa: CASSASGGAGHEQFF
j_gene: TRBJ2-7; abundance: NA; d_gene: TRBD2; v_gene: TRBV28; CDR3nt: TGTGCCAGCATCGAAGGGGCTAGCGGGAGGGGGTACGAGCAGTACTTC; CDR3aa: CASIEGASGRGYEQYF
j_gene: TRBJ1-2; abundance: NA; d_gene: NA; v_gene: TRBV5-4; CDR3nt: TGTGCCAGCAGCCTTACAGGGTCGGATGGCTACACCTTC; CDR3aa: CASSLTGSDGYTF
j_gene: TRBJ2-7; abundance: NA; d_gene: NA; v_gene: TRBV28; CDR3nt: TGTGCCAGCAGCCCCCCCCTGGGGGGCACCGGCGAGCAGTACTTC; CDR3aa: CASSPPLGGTGEQYF
j_gene: TRBJ2-4; abundance: once; d_gene: TRBD2; v_gene: TRBV28; CDR3nt: TGTGCCAGCAGCCGGACTAGCGGGACCTTCAAAAACATTCAGTACTTC; CDR3aa: CASSRTSGTFKNIQYF
j_gene: TRBJ1-5; abundance: NA; d_gene: NA; v_gene: TRBV28; CDR3nt: TGTGCCAGCTGGAGCTCTGGGTCCCAGCATTTT; CDR3aa: CASWSSGSQHF
j_gene: TRBJ2-7; abundance: NA; d_gene: NA; v_gene: TRBV19; CDR3nt: TGTGCCAGTAGTATCAGTCCCGCCCATTACGAGCAGTACTTC; CDR3aa: CASSISPAHYEQYF
j_gene: TRBJ1-4; abundance: once; d_gene: NA; v_gene: TRBV2; CDR3nt: TGTGCCAGCAGTGAATCGGGCCAAGCTAATGAAAAACTGTTTTTT; CDR3aa: CASSESGQANEKLFF
j_gene: TRBJ1-4; abundance: NA; d_gene: NA; v_gene: TRBV6-6; CDR3nt: TGTGCCAGCAGGACAGATTCAAATGAAAAACTGTTTTTT; CDR3aa: CASRTDSNEKLFF
j_gene: TRBJ1-1; abundance: NA; d_gene: TRBD1; v_gene: TRBV27; CDR3nt: TGTGCCAGCAGTTTTAGGAAGGGACAGGGTCAGAACACTGAAGCTTTCTTT; CDR3aa: CASSFRKGQGQNTEAFF
j_gene: TRBJ2-7; abundance: NA; d_gene: TRBD2; v_gene: TRBV6-1; CDR3nt: TGTGCCAGCAGTGAAGAGCCTAGCGGGAGTTGGTACGAGCAGTACTTC; CDR3aa: CASSEEPSGSWYEQYF
j_gene: TRBJ1-1; abundance: NA; d_gene: NA; v_gene: TRBV5-6; CDR3nt: TGTGCCAGCAGCTTGGTTGGCAGGCCGAACACTGAAGCTTTCTTT; CDR3aa: CASSLVGRPNTEAFF
j_gene: TRBJ1-2; abundance: NA; d_gene: NA; v_gene: TRBV5-8; CDR3nt: TGTGCCAGCAGCTTGGGAGGGGCTAACGGCTACACCTTC; CDR3aa: CASSLGGANGYTF
j_gene: TRBJ2-5; abundance: NA; d_gene: NA; v_gene: TRBV10-1; CDR3nt: TGCGCCAGCTCCGAGGGACCTAGGGAGACCCAGTACTTC; CDR3aa: CASSEGPRETQYF
j_gene: TRBJ2-6; abundance: NA; d_gene: NA; v_gene: TRBV27; CDR3nt: TGTGCCAGCAGTTTAGGGGGCCGGGCCAACGTCCTGACTTTC; CDR3aa: CASSLGGRANVLTF
j_gene: TRBJ1-5; abundance: NA; d_gene: NA; v_gene: TRBV28; CDR3nt: TGTGCCAGCAGGGGGAATTCACGGGGTTTCAATCAGCCCCAGCATTTT; CDR3aa: CASRGNSRGFNQPQHF
j_gene: TRBJ1-2; abundance: NA; d_gene: NA; v_gene: TRBV7-9; CDR3nt: TGTGCCGGGGGGGGACGCAGGCTCAACTATGGCTACACCTTC; CDR3aa: CAGGGRRLNYGYTF
j_gene: TRBJ2-2; abundance: NA; d_gene: TRBD1; v_gene: TRBV2; CDR3nt: TGTGCCAGCAGGGAAACAGGGGCTGCCGGGGAGCTGTTTTTT; CDR3aa: CASRETGAAGELFF
j_gene: TRBJ1-2; abundance: NA; d_gene: TRBD1; v_gene: TRBV18; CDR3nt: TGTGCCAGCTCACCGTCGTTAGGACAGGGGATCTATGGCTACACCTTC; CDR3aa: CASSPSLGQGIYGYTF
j_gene: TRBJ2-2; abundance: NA; d_gene: NA; v_gene: TRBV11-1; CDR3nt: TGTGCCAGCAGCTTACGGCAGGCCTCGAACACCGGGGAGCTGTTTTTT; CDR3aa: CASSLRQASNTGELFF
j_gene: TRBJ1-3; abundance: NA; d_gene: NA; v_gene: TRBV9; CDR3nt: TGTGCCAGCAGCTTTTCGAGCTCTGGAAACACCATATATTTT; CDR3aa: CASSFSSSGNTIYF
j_gene: TRBJ2-5; abundance: NA; d_gene: NA; v_gene: TRBV5-6; CDR3nt: TGTGCCAGCAGCTTCCTAATGGATGAAGAGACCCAGTACTTC; CDR3aa: CASSFLMDEETQYF
j_gene: TRBJ1-1; abundance: NA; d_gene: NA; v_gene: TRBV7-2; CDR3nt: TGTGCCAGCAGCTTAATTTACAGGGAGGCAGCTTTCTTT; CDR3aa: CASSLIYREAAFF
j_gene: TRBJ2-3; abundance: once; d_gene: NA; v_gene: TRBV5-1; CDR3nt: TGCGCCAGCAGCTTGCAAAGCACAGATACGCAGTATTTT; CDR3aa: CASSLQSTDTQYF
j_gene: TRBJ2-1; abundance: NA; d_gene: TRBD1; v_gene: TRBV4-1; CDR3nt: TGCGCCAGCAGCGAAGACAGGGACCCCTACAATGAGCAGTTCTTC; CDR3aa: CASSEDRDPYNEQFF
j_gene: TRBJ2-4; abundance: NA; d_gene: NA; v_gene: TRBV9; CDR3nt: TGTGCCAGCAGCACGGGACCAAAAAACATTCAGTACTTC; CDR3aa: CASSTGPKNIQYF
j_gene: TRBJ2-1; abundance: NA; d_gene: TRBD2; v_gene: TRBV9; CDR3nt: TGTGCCAGCAGCGTAGCAGGGACTAACCCCTATAAGGCCAACAATGAGCAGTTCTTC; CDR3aa: CASSVAGTNPYKANNEQFF
j_gene: TRBJ2-5; abundance: NA; d_gene: TRBD2; v_gene: TRBV2; CDR3nt: TGTGCCAGCAGTCTCTTCGCGACTAGCGGGGGGACCCAGTACTTC; CDR3aa: CASSLFATSGGTQYF
j_gene: TRBJ2-1; abundance: NA; d_gene: TRBD2; v_gene: TRBV14; CDR3nt: TGTGCCAGCAGCCTGGGACTAGCGGGAGTGGAGCAGTTCTTC; CDR3aa: CASSLGLAGVEQFF
j_gene: TRBJ1-3; abundance: NA; d_gene: NA; v_gene: TRBV6-5; CDR3nt: TGTGCCAGCAGTTACGGGGGTAACGGAAACACCATATATTTT; CDR3aa: CASSYGGNGNTIYF
j_gene: TRBJ2-5; abundance: NA; d_gene: NA; v_gene: TRBV6-1; CDR3nt: TGTGCCAGCAGTGATACAGGGCTCACGGAGACCCAGTACTTC; CDR3aa: CASSDTGLTETQYF
j_gene: TRBJ2-7; abundance: NA; d_gene: NA; v_gene: TRBV6-5; CDR3nt: TGTGCCAGCAGTTACGGCCGGGGAAGGTACTACGAGCAGTACTTC; CDR3aa: CASSYGRGRYYEQYF
j_gene: TRBJ1-5; abundance: NA; d_gene: NA; v_gene: TRBV6-1; CDR3nt: TGTGCCAGCAACCCGGGAGCCTATAATCAGCCCCAGCATTTT; CDR3aa: CASNPGAYNQPQHF
j_gene: TRBJ2-3; abundance: NA; d_gene: TRBD2; v_gene: TRBV9; CDR3nt: TGTGCCAGCAGCGGGGGACTGGCGGGAGATTTTGGAACAGATACGCAGTATTTT; CDR3aa: CASSGGLAGDFGTDTQYF
j_gene: TRBJ1-1; abundance: NA; d_gene: NA; v_gene: TRBV6-6; CDR3nt: TGTGCCAGCAGAACAGTGAACACTGAAGCTTTCTTT; CDR3aa: CASRTVNTEAFF
j_gene: TRBJ2-7; abundance: NA; d_gene: NA; v_gene: TRBV9; CDR3nt: TGTGCCAGCAGCGTAGGGATAGTCCACGAGCAGTACTTC; CDR3aa: CASSVGIVHEQYF
j_gene: TRBJ2-7; abundance: few; d_gene: NA; v_gene: TRBV30; CDR3nt: TGTGCCTGGAGAGATCAGGGATGGAGCTCCTACGAGCAGTACTTC; CDR3aa: CAWRDQGWSSYEQYF
j_gene: TRBJ1-1; abundance: NA; d_gene: NA; v_gene: TRBV28; CDR3nt: TGTGCCAGCAGGGACAGGAACACTGAAGCTTTCTTT; CDR3aa: CASRDRNTEAFF
j_gene: TRBJ1-3; abundance: NA; d_gene: NA; v_gene: TRBV10-2; CDR3nt: TGCGCCAGCACGGCAAGCTCTGGAAACACCATATATTTT; CDR3aa: CASTASSGNTIYF
j_gene: TRBJ2-2; abundance: few; d_gene: NA; v_gene: TRBV6-4; CDR3nt: TGTGCCAGCAGTGGACAGTCGGGCACCGGGGAGCTGTTTTTT; CDR3aa: CASSGQSGTGELFF
j_gene: TRBJ2-7; abundance: NA; d_gene: TRBD2; v_gene: TRBV7-9; CDR3nt: TGTGCCAGCAGCCTGACTAGCGCCACGGGGGAGCAGTACTTC; CDR3aa: CASSLTSATGEQYF
j_gene: TRBJ2-1; abundance: NA; d_gene: NA; v_gene: TRBV18; CDR3nt: TGTGCCAGCTCACCATTTCGGTCGGCAGGGTTCGATGAGCAGTTCTTC; CDR3aa: CASSPFRSAGFDEQFF
j_gene: TRBJ1-3; abundance: NA; d_gene: TRBD1; v_gene: TRBV9; CDR3nt: TGTGCCAGCAGCGCAACAGGGGACTCTGGAAACACCATATATTTT; CDR3aa: CASSATGDSGNTIYF
j_gene: TRBJ2-7; abundance: NA; d_gene: NA; v_gene: TRBV11-2; CDR3nt: TGTGCCAGCAGCTTAGATACTGACGAGCAGTACTTC; CDR3aa: CASSLDTDEQYF
j_gene: TRBJ2-7; abundance: NA; d_gene: NA; v_gene: TRBV18; CDR3nt: TGTGCCAGCTCATTGTCGAGTGTCGCTACCTACGAGCAGTACTTC; CDR3aa: CASSLSSVATYEQYF
j_gene: TRBJ1-3; abundance: once; d_gene: NA; v_gene: TRBV28; CDR3nt: TGTGCCAGCAGTTTAGGCGCTCTTCCCTCTGGAAACACCATATATTTT; CDR3aa: CASSLGALPSGNTIYF
j_gene: TRBJ1-6; abundance: NA; d_gene: NA; v_gene: TRBV27; CDR3nt: TGTGCCAGCAGACAACTTAATTCACCCCTCCACTTT; CDR3aa: CASRQLNSPLHF
j_gene: TRBJ1-1; abundance: NA; d_gene: NA; v_gene: TRBV7-9; CDR3nt: TGTGCCAGCAGCTTACCTACAGGGAACACTGAAGCTTTCTTT; CDR3aa: CASSLPTGNTEAFF
j_gene: TRBJ1-1; abundance: NA; d_gene: NA; v_gene: TRBV28; CDR3nt: TGTGCCAGCAGTTTCGGCCTTTCTCTTGAAGCTTTCTTT; CDR3aa: CASSFGLSLEAFF
j_gene: TRBJ1-1; abundance: few; d_gene: NA; v_gene: TRBV10-3; CDR3nt: TGTGCCATCAGTGGCCTGGGGGGCTCTGAAGCTTTCTTT; CDR3aa: CAISGLGGSEAFF
j_gene: TRBJ2-5; abundance: NA; d_gene: NA; v_gene: TRBV28; CDR3nt: TGTGCCAGCAGTTTATCTCCAAAAGAGACCCAGTACTTC; CDR3aa: CASSLSPKETQYF
j_gene: TRBJ2-3; abundance: NA; d_gene: NA; v_gene: TRBV5-1; CDR3nt: TGCGCCAGCAGCTTGGCCGGACGGGAGCCAGATACGCAGTATTTT; CDR3aa: CASSLAGREPDTQYF
j_gene: TRBJ2-2; abundance: NA; d_gene: NA; v_gene: TRBV11-1; CDR3nt: TGTGCCAGCAGCTTAGGGCAGGCCGGGGAGCTGTTTTTT; CDR3aa: CASSLGQAGELFF
j_gene: TRBJ2-1; abundance: NA; d_gene: TRBD2; v_gene: TRBV9; CDR3nt: TGTGCCAGCAGCCCGATGACCCCCCTCCCTAGCGGCTACTCCTACAATGAGCAGTTCTTC; CDR3aa: CASSPMTPLPSGYSYNEQFF
j_gene: TRBJ2-3; abundance: NA; d_gene: TRBD1; v_gene: TRBV5-1; CDR3nt: TGCGCCAGCAGCACTACCGGGACAGGGGGTTCCACAGATACGCAGTATTTT; CDR3aa: CASSTTGTGGSTDTQYF